The TCR beta chain described here comes from a study of vaccination and CD4 T cells after COVID-19. Study-wide context: Sampling post-COVID took place a median 101 days after diagnosis (range 35 to 161). Controls had a CEFX pool, an HIV-1 Nef pool, or no peptide added.

Treatment indicated: approximately nine-day PBMC culture with coronavirus spike peptide pools or control peptides (ViraFEST assay). Scientists ran DNA taken from cultured CD4+ T cells through the Oncomine TCR Beta short-read assay for sequencing. Each CDR3 protein is one row after TCRdb ran MiXCR on the PCR reads. The sample shows more than 15,000 distinct CDR3 sequences, under 65% of them seen only once. The V and J ends lost 6 bases and 2 bases respectively, with 11 bases between them. This CDR3 is 14 amino acids long. The count of this clonotype is one. The antigen remains unidentified. Sequencing input: CD4+ T cells from blood, cultured in vitro. The TCR was taken from a human donor who had recovered from COVID-19. This chain uses TRBV12-3 or TRBV12-4 with TRBJ1-5; no clear D. The CDR3 coding sequence is TGTGCCAGCAGACTAGGGAGCGGCAATCAGCCCCAGCATTTT. Its protein is CASRLGSGNQPQHF.